The 10 T cell receptor beta chains given below trace back to one sample, sequenced in a study of T cells in Graves' hyperthyroidism and ophthalmopathy. Regions amplified from RNA transcripts were the TCR beta CDR3 regions. In the first-round RT-PCR of the TCR CDR3, the HTBI primer set was used. MiXCR was run by TCRdb on the multiplex PCR reads, yielding one entry per CDR3 protein. The data hold 480,000 or so distinct CDR3 sequences, with 46% observed a single time. Input material: peripheral blood or thyroid tissue (not recorded which). These receptors all stem from an adult woman with Graves' disease, either hyperthyroidism or ophthalmopathy (not recorded which).

This clonotype was seen once. The junction and the germline gene differ at one end; a read error may be behind it. The V and J genes are TRBV19 and TRBJ1-5; the D is unclear. The CDR3 length is 15 residues. CDR1 is LNHDA and CDR2 is SQIVND in the germline V gene (reference sequence). The CDR3 loop is CASSRGGIRNQPRHF. CDR3 in DNA: TGTGCCAGTAGTCGCGGCGGGATCCGCAATCAGCCCCGGCATTTT.

This clonotype has a count of ten or more. The gene calls are TRBV11-2 and TRBJ1-2, with D unresolved. This CDR3 comprises 11 residues. Per the germline V gene, CDR1 is SGHAT and CDR2 is FQNNGV. V was trimmed by 9 bases and J by 9 bases, leaving 14 bases between them. CDR3 residues: CASSSNPSYTF. The CDR3 nucleotides read TGTGCCAGTTCTTCTAACCCCAGCTACACCTTC.

This clonotype was detected only once. The chain links TRBV4-1 to TRBJ1-2; D uncertain. From germline, CDR1 is MGHRA and CDR2 YSYEKL. The CDR3 covers 15 residues. Trimming left V 7 bases short and J 4 bases short, with 19 bases between. Here the CDR3 DNA reads TGCGCCAGCACTGGGCTCTTCACGGTGGGCTATGGCTACACCTTC. Protein: CASTGLFTVGYGYTF.

This clonotype was seen repeatedly, ten times or more. The gene calls are TRBV20-1 and TRBJ2-7; D unclear. The V gene's germline CDR1 is DFQATT and CDR2 SNEGSKA (reference sequence). This CDR3 is 14 amino acids long. With 6 bases removed from V and 2 bases from J, the gap between germline ends came to 17 bases. The CDR3 DNA reads TGCAGTGCCCTAGACCTAAGACTGGCCTACGAGCAGTACTTC. It yields the protein CSALDLRLAYEQYF.

This clonotype came up a few times. V is TRBV2 and J is TRBJ1-6; 7 bases line up with TRBD1. V lost 5 bases and J lost 4; bases outside the gene matches: 5. Germline CDR1 is SNHLY and CDR2 is FYNNEI. The length of the CDR3 is 15 residues. CDR3 sequence: CASSPGQSYNSPLHF. The CDR3 coding sequence is TGTGCCAGCAGTCCGGGACAGTCTTATAATTCACCCCTCCACTTT.

In this sample, this clonotype turned up many times. The rearrangement uses TRBV5-1 and TRBJ1-3; D unclear. In germline, CDR1 is SGHRS, CDR2 YFSETQ. Trimming cost V 0 bases and J 0 bases, with 7 bases left between them. The CDR3 runs to 15 residues. The CDR3 protein is CASSLEGNSGNTIYF. CDR3 nucleotides: TGCGCCAGCAGCTTGGAGGGCAACTCTGGAAACACCATATATTTT.

Worth noting for this clonotype: It may be a read error: a sequence one base away is much more abundant. The chain joins TRBV7-3 to TRBJ2-7; 14 bases fit TRBD2. The length of the CDR3 is 15 residues. Germline V gene data show CDR1 as SGHTA and CDR2 as FQGTGA. This CDR3 reads CAGSRTGLAGAEQYF. The CDR3 DNA reads as TGTGCCGGCAGCCGAACGGGACTAGCGGGAGCGGAGCAGTACTTC.

The chain couples TRBV2 to TRBJ2-3; D may correspond to TRBD1 or TRBD2 (5 bases each). Trimming left V 3 bases short and J 3 bases short, with 16 bases between. The CDR3 runs 16 residues. The V gene's germline CDR1 is SNHLY and CDR2 FYNNEI. The CDR3 DNA follows: TGTGCCAGCAGTGATCCGGGACGCATAGGAACAGATACGCAGTATTTT. Translated: CASSDPGRIGTDTQYF.

The chain carries TRBV20-1 and TRBJ1-1; D unresolved. The CDR3 consists of 13 residues. Germline V lookup: CDR1 DFQATT, CDR2 SNEGSKA (reference sequence). V was cut by 5 bases and J by 1 base, with 11 bases left in between. The chain's CDR3 is CSALNDRNTEAFF. The CDR3 DNA reads as TGCAGTGCTTTGAACGACCGGAACACTGAAGCTTTCTTT.

The chain links TRBV27 to TRBJ1-2, with no clear D. The CDR3 length is 15 residues. The V gene's germline CDR1 is MNHEY and CDR2 SMNVEV (reference sequence). The V end was cut by 5 bases, the J end by 0 bases, with 13 bases between. The CDR3 DNA follows: TGTGCCAGCAGTGTCCGGTCTGGAGCTAACTATGGCTACACCTTC. Its translation: CASSVRSGANYGYTF.